The clone carrying this T cell receptor (beta chain) was seen a handful of times. Its antigen is still unknown. The source of the sample is a study of cytotoxic CD8 clonotypes in ibrutinib-treated CLL. Background on the study: Once treatment had gone on for a median of 12 months, range 6 to 36, response samples were drawn. General observations from the study: Contraction or stability on treatment was seen for public clonotypes, which were uncommon. Baseline clonality exceeded age-matched healthy donors and tracked circulating CD8+ T-cell counts.

The assay was immunoSEQ multiplex PCR, and TCRdb's table has in-frame clones only and misses some. The sample yields about 45,000 clones, around 73% seen once. Trimming removed 1 base from V and 1 base from J; junction bases left unmatched: 1. This CDR3 has 15 amino acids. The V gene's germline CDR1 is SGHDT and CDR2 YYEEEE. The rearrangement joins TRBV5-6 to TRBJ2-1; 8 bases align to TRBD2. This specimen consisted of PBMCs, obtained after 12 months of ibrutinib treatment. This clonotype was obtained from a human donor with chronic lymphocytic leukemia. CDR3 bases: TGTGCCAGCAGCTTGACTAGCGGTTCCTACAATGAGCAGTTCTTC. Encoded protein: CASSLTSGSYNEQFF.